The T cell receptor beta chain under discussion was sequenced for a study of identical twins. Overall study findings and caveats: Out-of-frame alpha sequences common to twins were enriched for low generation probability.

Worth noting for this clonotype: Its cognate antigen is unknown.

One entry per CDR3 protein results from TCRdb running MiXCR on the 5' RACE reads. The profile shows about 200,000 distinct CDR3 sequences, less than 9.5% of them singletons. Material for sequencing was memory (CD45RO+) T cells sorted from blood. The sequence was collected from a woman aged 18-29 years in good health.

Here the CDR3 reads CSVSFERTSPEQYF. CDR3 DNA sequence: TGCAGCGTATCCTTCGAGCGGACCTCCCCCGAGCAGTACTTC. The chain is built from TRBV29-1 and TRBJ2-7; D possibly corresponds to TRBD2 (5 bases). The V gene lost 6 bases and the J gene lost 6 bases, with 21 bases spanning the gap. This CDR3 region has 14 residues. From germline, CDR1 is SQVTM and CDR2 ANQGSEA.